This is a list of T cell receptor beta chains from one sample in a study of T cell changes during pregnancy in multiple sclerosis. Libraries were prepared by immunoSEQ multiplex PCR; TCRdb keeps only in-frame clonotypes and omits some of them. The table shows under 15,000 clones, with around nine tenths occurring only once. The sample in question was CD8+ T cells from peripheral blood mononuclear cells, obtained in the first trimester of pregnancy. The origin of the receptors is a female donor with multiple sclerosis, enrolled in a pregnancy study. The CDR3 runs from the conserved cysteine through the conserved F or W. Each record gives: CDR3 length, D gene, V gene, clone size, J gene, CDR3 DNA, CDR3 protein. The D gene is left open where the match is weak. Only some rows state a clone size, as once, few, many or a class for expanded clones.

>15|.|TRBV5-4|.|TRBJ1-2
TGTGCCAGCAGCTTGGGTTCTACAGGGTGGGAAGGCTACACCTTC
CASSLGSTGWEGYTF
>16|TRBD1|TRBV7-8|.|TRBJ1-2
TGTGCCAGCAGCTCAACTATGGGGACAGGGGGCCAAGGCTACACCTTC
CASSSTMGTGGQGYTF
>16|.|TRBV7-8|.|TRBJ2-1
TGTGCCAGCAGCCCGACAGAGGCTAGCTCCTACAATGAGCAGTTCTTC
CASSPTEASSYNEQFF
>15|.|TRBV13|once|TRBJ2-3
TGTGCCAGCAGCTTAGTGACAGCCGCCACAGATACGCAGTATTTT
CASSLVTAATDTQYF
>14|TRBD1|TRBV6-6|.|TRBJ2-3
TGTGCCAGCAGCCAACAGGGGTGGGGGGATACGCAGTATTTT
CASSQQGWGDTQYF
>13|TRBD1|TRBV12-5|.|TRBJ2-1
TGTGCTAGTGCTTGGACAGGGAAGGATGAGCAGTTCTTC
CASAWTGKDEQFF
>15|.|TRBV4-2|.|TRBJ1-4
TGTGCCAGCAGCCAAGATGTGGGGGCCAATGAAAAACTGTTTTTT
CASSQDVGANEKLFF
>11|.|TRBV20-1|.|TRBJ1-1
TGCAGCCTTCGGACAAACACTGAAGCTTTCTTT
CSLRTNTEAFF
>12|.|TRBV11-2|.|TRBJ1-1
TGTGCCAGCAGCCTAGGACAGCTCGAAGCTTTCTTT
CASSLGQLEAFF
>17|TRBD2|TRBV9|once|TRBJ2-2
TGTGCCAGCAGCCTCCGAAGACTAGCGGGGAACACCGGGGAGCTGTTTTTT
CASSLRRLAGNTGELFF
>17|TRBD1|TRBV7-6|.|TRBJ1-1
TGTGCCAGCAGCCGGGGGCCCGGGACAGGGGGCCCCACTGAAGCTTTCTTT
CASSRGPGTGGPTEAFF
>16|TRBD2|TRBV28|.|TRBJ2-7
TGTGCCAGCAGCCCCGGGAGGCGGCCACTTCTCTACGAGCAGTACTTC
CASSPGRRPLLYEQYF
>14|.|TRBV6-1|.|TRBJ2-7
TGTGCCAGCAGTGAGGCGGGGACCCCGGTGGAGCAGTACTTC
CASSEAGTPVEQYF
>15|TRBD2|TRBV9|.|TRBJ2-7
TGTGCCAGCAGCGTAGGGGGGGGTCCTCCCTACGAGCAGTACTTC
CASSVGGGPPYEQYF
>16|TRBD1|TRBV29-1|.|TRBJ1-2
TGCAGCGTCAACCCCTCGGGGACAGGCCCTTTTGAGGGCTACACCTTC
CSVNPSGTGPFEGYTF
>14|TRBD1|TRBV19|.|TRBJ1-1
TGTGCCAGTAGTAGCGCGACAGGGGCCACTGAAGCTTTCTTT
CASSSATGATEAFF
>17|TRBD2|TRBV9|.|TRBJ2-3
TGTGCCAGCAGCGTAGATGTAGAGCGGGGGGGCCTTGATACGCAGTATTTT
CASSVDVERGGLDTQYF
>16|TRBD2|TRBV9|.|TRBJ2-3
TGTGCCAGCAGCGCAAGGGGACTAGCGGGGGTTGATACGCAGTATTTT
CASSARGLAGVDTQYF
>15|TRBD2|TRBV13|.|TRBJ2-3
TGTGCCAGCAGCTTAGCGGGGGGACTCACAGATACGCAGTATTTT
CASSLAGGLTDTQYF
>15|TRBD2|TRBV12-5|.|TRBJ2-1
TGTGCTAGTGGTTTGAGCGGGGAGCTATACAATGAGCAGTTCTTC
CASGLSGELYNEQFF
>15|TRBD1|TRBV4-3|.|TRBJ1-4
TGCGCCAGCAGCACCTCCGGCACAGGGGATGAAAAACTGTTTTTT
CASSTSGTGDEKLFF
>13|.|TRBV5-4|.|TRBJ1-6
TGTGCCAGCAGCTTGAGAGGGGGTTCACCCCTCCACTTT
CASSLRGGSPLHF
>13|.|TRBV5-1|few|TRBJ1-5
TGCGCCAGCAGCTTGTCAGGGAACCAGCCCCAGCATTTT
CASSLSGNQPQHF
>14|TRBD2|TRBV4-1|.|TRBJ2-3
TGCGCCAGCAGCCGAGGGGACTACACAGATACGCAGTATTTT
CASSRGDYTDTQYF
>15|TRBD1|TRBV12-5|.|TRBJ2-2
TGTGCTAGTGGTCTGCAGGGGGCGAACACCGGGGAGCTGTTTTTT
CASGLQGANTGELFF
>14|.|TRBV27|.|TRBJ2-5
TGTGCCAGCAGTCCTCTGGGGGCAGGGGAGACCCAGTACTTC
CASSPLGAGETQYF
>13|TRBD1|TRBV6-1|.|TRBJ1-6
TGTGCCATCCGGCAGGGGGAAGGTTCACCCCTCCACTTT
CAIRQGEGSPLHF
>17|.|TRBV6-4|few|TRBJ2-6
TGTGCCACCGCTAGTGAAGGTTCCGACTCTGGGGCCAACGTCCTGACTTTC
CATASEGSDSGANVLTF
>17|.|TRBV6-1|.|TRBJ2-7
TGTGCCAGCAGTGAAGGGCCGGTAGTTTGGGAGAGCTACGAGCAGTACTTC
CASSEGPVVWESYEQYF
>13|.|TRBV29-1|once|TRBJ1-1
TGCAGCTTTTGGGAGGGACCTAACACTGAAGCTTTCTTT
CSFWEGPNTEAFF
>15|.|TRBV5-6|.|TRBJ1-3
TGTGCCAGCAGCTTGGGTGGGGCGCACGGAAACACCATATATTTT
CASSLGGAHGNTIYF
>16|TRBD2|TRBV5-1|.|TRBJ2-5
TGCGCCAGCAGCTTGGGGCCACTAGCGGGTGGGTCCTCCCAGTACTTC
CASSLGPLAGGSSQYF
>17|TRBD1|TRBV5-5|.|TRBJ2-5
TGTGCCAGCAGACCCCGGGACAGGGGGCCCTATCAAGAGACCCAGTACTTC
CASRPRDRGPYQETQYF
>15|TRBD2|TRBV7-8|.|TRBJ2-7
TGTGCCAGCAGCTTATTCTCGGGGGGAATGAGCGAGCAGTACTTC
CASSLFSGGMSEQYF
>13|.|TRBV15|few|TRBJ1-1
TGTGCCACCAGCAGAGAGAAGCACACTGAAGCTTTCTTT
CATSREKHTEAFF
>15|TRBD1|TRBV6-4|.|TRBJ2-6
TGTGCCAGCAGTGAAGGGGGCGCTGGGGCCAACGTCCTGACTTTC
CASSEGGAGANVLTF
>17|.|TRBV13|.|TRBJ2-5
TGTGCCAGCAGCTTAAGGGCAGGGGGCGGGGGACAAGAGACCCAGTACTTC
CASSLRAGGGGQETQYF
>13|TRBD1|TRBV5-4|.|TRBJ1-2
TGTGCCAGCAACGAGGACAGGGGGGATGGCTACACCTTC
CASNEDRGDGYTF
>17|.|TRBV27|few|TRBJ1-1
TGTGCCAGCAGCATGTTCTTTGTGAGACTCGAGGCTGCTGAAGCTTTCTTT
CASSMFFVRLEAAEAFF
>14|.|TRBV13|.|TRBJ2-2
TGTGCCAGCAGCTCAGTGGAGGTGGCCGGGGAGCTGTTTTTT
CASSSVEVAGELFF
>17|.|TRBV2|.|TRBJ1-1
TGTGCCAGCAACCTGGCGCGGGACGGGGGGGTGAACACTGAAGCTTTCTTT
CASNLARDGGVNTEAFF
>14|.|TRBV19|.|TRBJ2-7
TGTGCCAGTAGTATAGTGGGGGGTATGGACGAGCAGTACTTC
CASSIVGGMDEQYF
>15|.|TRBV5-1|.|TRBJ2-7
TGCGCCAGCAGCTACCGCAGAAACCTCCCCTACGAGCAGTACTTC
CASSYRRNLPYEQYF
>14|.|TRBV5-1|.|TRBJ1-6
TGCGCCAGCAGCTTGCGACAGGACGGTTCACCCCTCCACTTT
CASSLRQDGSPLHF
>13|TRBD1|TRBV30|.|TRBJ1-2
TGTGCCTGGAGCCCGGGACAGCTCTATGGCTACACCTTC
CAWSPGQLYGYTF
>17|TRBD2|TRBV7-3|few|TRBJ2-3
TGTGCCAGCAGCTCCGGGACTAGCGGGGGTGTCACAGATACGCAGTATTTT
CASSSGTSGGVTDTQYF
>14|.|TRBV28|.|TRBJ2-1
TGTGCCAGCTGTACCCTGAGCTCCTACAATGAGCAGTTCTTC
CASCTLSSYNEQFF
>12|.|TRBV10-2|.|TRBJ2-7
TGCGCCAGCTCGACTGACCCCTACGAGCAGTACTTC
CASSTDPYEQYF
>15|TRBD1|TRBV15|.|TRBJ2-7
TGTGCCACCAGCTATGGACAGGGGCACTCCTACGAGCAGTACTTC
CATSYGQGHSYEQYF
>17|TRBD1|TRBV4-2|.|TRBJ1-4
TGTGCCAGCAGCCAAGAAGGCCCCGGACAGGGGAATGAAAAACTGTTTTTT
CASSQEGPGQGNEKLFF
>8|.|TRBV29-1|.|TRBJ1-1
TGCAGCGTAGGAAGGGGACAATTT
CSVGRGQF
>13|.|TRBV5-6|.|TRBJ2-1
TGTGCCAGCAGCCCGGAGCGAGGCTATGAGCAGTTCTTC
CASSPERGYEQFF